This is a list of T cell receptor beta chains from one sample in a study of T cell responses to AZD1222 COVID-19 vaccine. The method was immunoSEQ multiplex PCR; TCRdb's version includes in-frame clones alone and lacks a portion of them. Of 100,000 to 150,000 clones in the sample, roughly 85% were seen once. This specimen consisted of peripheral blood, obtained 28 days after the second dose of the MenACWY control vaccine. The receptors were gathered from an adult who received the MenACWY meningococcal vaccine as a control. Both conserved end residues are part of each CDR3. D genes are given only for firm matches. Expanded clones get a size class; other rows say once, few or many, or leave the size out.

V	size	J	D	CDR3	DNA
TRBV27	.	TRBJ1-6	.	CASSLRRPASSLNSPLHF	TGTGCCAGCAGTTTAAGGCGCCCCGCAAGTTCTTTGAATTCACCCCTCCACTTT
TRBV6-6	once	TRBJ1-2	.	CASSYPGLYGYTF	TGTGCCAGCAGTTACCCGGGCCTCTATGGCTACACCTTC
TRBV6-2/TRBV6-3	.	TRBJ1-5	.	CASSLTYYQPQHF	TGTGCCAGCAGCCTGACCTATTATCAGCCCCAGCATTTT
TRBV5-4	once	TRBJ2-7	TRBD1	CASSDTRTGGGYEQYF	TGTGCCAGCAGCGACACGAGGACAGGGGGCGGGTACGAGCAGTACTTC
TRBV7-9	many	TRBJ2-5	TRBD1	CASSPRTGLSQETQYF	TGTGCCAGCAGCCCACGGACAGGGTTGAGCCAAGAGACCCAGTACTTC
TRBV11-3	.	TRBJ2-2	.	CASSHKTVGTGELFF	TGTGCCAGCAGCCATAAGACCGTGGGCACCGGGGAGCTGTTTTTT
TRBV19	.	TRBJ1-1	TRBD1	CASSRGQPRGMNTEAFF	TGTGCCAGTAGTCGGGGACAGCCTCGAGGGATGAACACTGAAGCTTTCTTT
TRBV19	.	TRBJ2-3	.	CASSQGLAGSDTQYF	TGTGCCAGTAGTCAGGGGCTAGCTGGCTCGGATACGCAGTATTTT
TRBV27	.	TRBJ2-3	TRBD2	CASSLGTSGGGMTDTQYF	TGTGCCAGCAGTTTAGGGACTAGCGGGGGAGGAATGACAGATACGCAGTATTTT
TRBV5-1	.	TRBJ1-6	TRBD1	CASSGTGNNSPLHF	TGCGCCAGCAGTGGGACAGGAAACAATTCACCCCTCCACTTT
TRBV7-9	.	TRBJ1-4	.	CASSLGGANEKLFF	TGTGCCAGCAGCTTAGGAGGGGCTAATGAAAAACTGTTTTTT
TRBV27	.	TRBJ1-5	TRBD1	CASSLGDRVNSNQPQHF	TGTGCCAGCAGTTTAGGGGACAGGGTAAATAGCAATCAGCCCCAGCATTTT
TRBV3-1/TRBV3-2	.	TRBJ2-7	.	CASSSLYEQYF	TGTGCCAGCAGCTCCCTTTACGAGCAGTACTTC
TRBV5-1	.	TRBJ1-6	.	CASSLDGENSPLHF	TGCGCCAGCAGCTTGGACGGCGAAAATTCACCCCTCCACTTT
TRBV30	.	TRBJ1-1	.	CAWTGSRGTEAFF	TGTGCCTGGACTGGGTCCCGAGGGACTGAAGCTTTCTTT
TRBV5-6	few	TRBJ1-1	.	CASSMRGNTEAFF	TGTGCCAGCAGCATGAGAGGGAACACTGAAGCTTTCTTT
TRBV10-3	.	TRBJ1-5	.	CAISAKVNQPQHF	TGTGCCATCAGTGCCAAAGTTAATCAGCCCCAGCATTTT
TRBV5-1	.	TRBJ1-1	.	CASSLEDRMNTEAFF	TGCGCCAGCAGCTTGGAAGACAGGATGAACACTGAAGCTTTCTTT
TRBV24-1	few	TRBJ2-5	TRBD1	CATSEKGTARAETQYF	TGTGCCACCAGTGAGAAGGGGACAGCGAGGGCAGAGACCCAGTACTTC
TRBV27	.	TRBJ2-1	TRBD2	CASSPSVAGGSYNEQFF	TGTGCCAGCAGTCCTAGCGTAGCGGGGGGCTCCTACAATGAGCAGTTCTTC
TRBV3-1/TRBV3-2	.	TRBJ1-3	.	CASSWDGSSGNTIYF	TGTGCCAGCAGCTGGGACGGTTCCTCTGGAAACACCATATATTTT
TRBV29-1	.	TRBJ2-3	TRBD1	CSVERGRKDTQYF	TGCAGCGTTGAGAGGGGGCGTAAAGATACGCAGTATTTT
TRBV24-1	once	TRBJ1-5	.	CATSEGGFNQPQHF	TGTGCCACCAGTGAAGGGGGGTTCAATCAGCCCCAGCATTTT
TRBV6-2/TRBV6-3	.	TRBJ1-2	TRBD1	CASSYSTGGAGYTF	TGTGCCAGCAGTTACTCGACAGGGGGGGCTGGCTACACCTTC
TRBV6-1	.	TRBJ1-6	.	CASSEAGGPHSPLHF	TGTGCCAGCAGTGAAGCAGGGGGGCCCCATTCACCCCTCCACTTT
TRBV19	.	TRBJ1-4	.	CASIDRSDGVFF	TGTGCCAGTATCGACAGGAGTGATGGGGTGTTTTTT
TRBV28	.	TRBJ1-1	TRBD1	CASRTGGVMMNTEAFF	TGTGCCAGCCGGACAGGGGGGGTAATGATGAACACTGAAGCTTTCTTT
TRBV7-2	once	TRBJ2-2	.	CASSLGHLNTGELFF	TGTGCCAGCAGCTTAGGACATTTGAACACCGGGGAGCTGTTTTTT
TRBV6-5	.	TRBJ2-7	.	CASTQAQGYEQYF	TGTGCCAGCACCCAGGCTCAGGGCTACGAGCAGTACTTC
TRBV6-1	once	TRBJ2-7	TRBD1	CASSDRGQGTDEQYF	TGTGCCAGCAGTGATCGGGGACAGGGTACAGACGAGCAGTACTTC
TRBV6-5	.	TRBJ1-1	.	CASSYSPRDEAFF	TGTGCCAGCAGTTACTCGCCCCGAGATGAAGCTTTCTTT
TRBV7-9	.	TRBJ1-2	TRBD1	CASSSDRVNYGYTF	TGTGCCAGCAGCTCGGACAGGGTAAACTATGGCTACACCTTC
TRBV4-2	.	TRBJ1-2	TRBD1	CASSQGQGRDGLGYTF	TGTGCCAGCAGCCAAGGACAGGGACGAGATGGTTTGGGCTACACCTTC
TRBV10-3	.	TRBJ2-3	TRBD1	CAIQKGATDTQYF	TGTGCCATCCAAAAGGGGGCGACAGATACGCAGTATTTT
TRBV5-1	.	TRBJ2-5	TRBD2	CASSLDSGGEQETQYF	TGCGCCAGCAGCTTGGATAGCGGGGGGGAACAAGAGACCCAGTACTTC
TRBV7-3	.	TRBJ2-2	.	CASSVDINTGELFF	TGTGCCAGCAGCGTAGACATTAACACCGGGGAGCTGTTTTTT
TRBV2	.	TRBJ1-5	.	CASQSSVLQLNQPQHF	TGTGCCAGCCAAAGCTCAGTACTTCAACTCAATCAGCCCCAGCATTTT
TRBV7-9	.	TRBJ1-5	.	CASSEGPISNQPQHF	TGTGCCAGCAGCGAAGGACCGATTAGCAATCAGCCCCAGCATTTT
TRBV6-6	.	TRBJ1-5	.	CASSPGSGDQPQHF	TGTGCCAGCAGCCCCGGGTCGGGGGATCAGCCCCAGCATTTT
TRBV7-3	.	TRBJ2-1	TRBD1	CASSPQGANNEQFF	TGTGCCAGCAGCCCCCAGGGGGCCAACAATGAGCAGTTCTTC
TRBV6-5	.	TRBJ1-3	.	CASNFGNTIYF	TGTGCCAGCAATTTTGGAAACACCATATATTTT
TRBV24-1	once	TRBJ2-1	TRBD2	CATGQDSGRIYEQFF	TGTGCCACCGGACAAGACAGCGGGAGAATCTATGAGCAGTTCTTC
TRBV5-1	.	TRBJ2-3	.	CASSPLSTDTQYF	TGCGCCAGCAGCCCCCTTAGCACAGATACGCAGTATTTT
TRBV4-3	.	TRBJ1-4	.	CASSQDEGGDEKLFF	TGCGCCAGCAGCCAAGATGAGGGTGGGGATGAAAAACTGTTTTTT
TRBV12-3/TRBV12-4	.	TRBJ1-2	TRBD1	CASTGGKSGYTF	TGTGCCAGCACAGGGGGTAAAAGTGGCTACACCTTC
TRBV11-2	.	TRBJ1-1	.	CASSSGVVRGTEAFF	TGTGCCAGCAGCTCAGGGGTTGTGAGGGGCACTGAAGCTTTCTTT
TRBV7-2	once	TRBJ1-4	.	CASSLARGTNEKLFF	TGTGCCAGCAGCTTAGCTCGGGGGACCAATGAAAAACTGTTTTTT
TRBV9	.	TRBJ1-4	.	CASSVKGPGEKLFF	TGTGCCAGCAGCGTAAAAGGCCCAGGTGAAAAACTGTTTTTT
TRBV7-3	.	TRBJ2-7	TRBD2	CASSILAGSYEQYF	TGTGCCAGCAGCATTCTAGCGGGATCCTACGAGCAGTACTTC
TRBV5-1	.	TRBJ1-1	TRBD1	CASSPGGTNTEAFF	TGCGCCAGCAGCCCAGGGGGTACGAACACTGAAGCTTTCTTT
TRBV5-1	.	TRBJ1-5	.	CASSLQGNSNQPQHF	TGCGCCAGCAGCTTGCAGGGTAATAGCAATCAGCCCCAGCATTTT
TRBV4-2	.	TRBJ2-7	.	CASSQDPRTGEQYF	TGTGCCAGCAGCCAAGACCCCCGAACCGGGGAGCAGTACTTC
TRBV27	.	TRBJ1-1	.	CASSTRMNTEAFF	TGTGCCAGCAGTACTCGGATGAACACTGAAGCTTTCTTT
TRBV4-2	.	TRBJ2-7	TRBD1	CASSLGQGDEQYF	TGTGCCAGCAGCCTAGGACAGGGCGACGAGCAGTACTTC
TRBV6-5	.	TRBJ1-1	.	CASSATRDTEAFF	TGTGCCAGCAGCGCAACAAGAGACACTGAAGCTTTCTTT